Presented here are 18 T cell receptor beta chains from one specimen sequenced in a study of blood T cells in healthy people across ages (dated by TCRdb to the mid-2010s). Libraries were constructed by 5' RACE. Sequencing used an Illumina HiSeq 2500. A second PCR of roughly 7 to 11 cycles was performed with a sample-barcoded 5' primer and a J-beta primer mix. Using fastp at Q25 and MiXCR, TCRdb reprocessed the public reads and kept productive beta chains. Rows with one shared CDR3 protein collapse into an entry with the most common genes and DNA. This sample comprises around 1.5 million distinct CDR3 sequences, roughly 40% of them detected only once. The top ten hold roughly 7.9% of the sample. Input material: blood. These TCRs come from a woman younger than 30 in good health.

The CDR3 sequence: CASSLTVSSYNEQYF. The CDR3 region has the DNA TGTGCCAGCAGCTTGACGGTTTCCTCCTACAATGAGCAGTACTTC. This sequence joins TRBV7-2 and TRBJ2-5, with D hard to call. In germline, CDR1 is SGHTA, CDR2 FQGNSA. V was pared by 3 bases and J by 11 bases, with 22 bases between. The CDR3 is 15 amino acids.

The chain uses TRBV15 and TRBJ2-3; 11 nucleotides align to TRBD2. The germline gives CDR1 LNHNV, CDR2 YYDKDF (reference sequence). V gave up 4 bases and J gave up 5 bases; unmatched junction bases: 5. The CDR3 loop spans 15 amino acids. CDR3 residues: CATSNSGGAIDTQYF. The CDR3 DNA follows: TGTGCCACCAGCAATAGCGGGGGGGCCATAGATACGCAGTATTTT. Variable domain in full (rest from reference TRBV15 and TRBJ2-3): DAMVIQNPRYQVTQFGKPVTLSCSQTLNHNVMYWYQQKSSQAPKLLFHYYDKDFNNEADTPDNFQSRRPNTSFCFLDIRSPGLGDTAMYLCATSNSGGAIDTQYFGPGTRLTVL.

Only a few counts were recorded for this clonotype. The chain is built from TRBV6-5 and TRBJ2-1; D remains ambiguous. CDR1 and CDR2 (germline): MNHEY, SVGAGI. The CDR3 sequence is 13 residues long. V was shortened by 5 bases and J by 10 bases, with 15 bases between the two germline ends. CDR3 sequence: CASSPYFIGEQFF. DNA for the CDR3: TGTGCCAGCAGTCCTTACTTTATCGGAGAGCAGTTCTTC.

The rearrangement links TRBV6-2 or TRBV6-3 to TRBJ1-2, with unresolved D. Germline V CDR1 and CDR2: MNHEY, SVGEGT. CDR3 length: 13 amino acids. Trimming took off 0 bases at V and 8 bases at J, with 10 bases between the two ends. The CDR3 coding sequence is TGTGCCAGCAGTTACTCGAGCGGAACCGGCTACACCTTC. It yields the protein CASSYSSGTGYTF.

This clonotype has just a few counts. V is TRBV21-1 and J is TRBJ2-5; the table's D call of TRBD2 was not tested on the DNA. TRBV21-1 constitutes a pseudogene. The CDR3 spans 15 residues. The CDR3 is CASHASSGDQETQYF. CDR3 nucleotide sequence: TGTGCCAGCCACGCCAGTAGCGGGGACCAAGAGACCCAGTACTTC.

Only a few counts were recorded for this clonotype. The V gene is TRBV3-1, the J gene TRBJ2-3; D may match TRBD1 or TRBD2 (5 bases each). V was shortened by 5 bases and J by 13 bases, with 16 bases between the two germline ends. CDR3 length: 12 residues. Germline V gene sequence: CDR1 LGHDT, CDR2 YNNKEL (reference sequence). DNA for the CDR3: TGTGCCAGCAGCGGAGGCCGGGGACCGGAGTATTTT. It encodes CASSGGRGPEYF.

The chain employs TRBV21-1 and TRBJ2-7; the listed D gene, TRBD1, was not tested against the DNA. TRBV21-1 is an annotated pseudogene. This CDR3 has 14 residues. This chain's CDR3 is CATGDTPSSYEQYF. CDR3 nucleotide sequence: TGTGCCACGGGGGACACCCCAAGCTCCTACGAGCAGTACTTC.

The sample holds a few counts of this clonotype. The rearrangement links TRBV7-2 to TRBJ2-3; 7 bases line up with TRBD1. The CDR3 length is 15 residues. Germline V gives CDR1 SGHTA, CDR2 FQGNSA. V dropped 2 bases and J dropped 3; count of bases not matched to a gene: 5. CDR3 region: CASSLSGTATDTQYF. The CDR3 DNA follows: TGTGCCAGCAGCTTATCCGGGACAGCAACAGATACGCAGTATTTT.

The chain carries TRBV28 and TRBJ2-7; D perhaps matches TRBD1 (5 bases). This CDR3 contains 15 residues. V lost 3 bases and J lost 0, with 12 bases in between. Germline lookup yields CDR1 MDHEN and CDR2 SYDVKM. The CDR3 spells CASSFKFDSSYEQYF. CDR3 sequence (DNA): TGTGCCAGCAGTTTCAAATTCGACAGCTCCTACGAGCAGTACTTC. The full variable domain, in which reference TRBV28 and TRBJ2-7 provide the parts outside the CDR3, is DVKVTQSSRYLVKRTGEKVFLECVQDMDHENMFWYRQDPGLGLRLIYFSYDVKMKEKGDIPEGYSVSREKKERFSLILESASTNQTSMYLCASSFKFDSSYEQYFGPGTRLTVT.

This chain links TRBV20-1 with TRBJ1-6; 7 bases agree with TRBD1. With 6 bases clipped from V and 0 bases from J, the junction kept 5 bases outside the gene matches. This CDR3 is built from 15 residues. Germline V gene sequence: CDR1 DFQATT, CDR2 SNEGSKA (reference sequence). CDR3 sequence (DNA): TGCAGTGCATGGGACAGTCGCTCCTATAATTCACCCCTCCACTTT. Residues: CSAWDSRSYNSPLHF.

The rearrangement uses TRBV6-5 and TRBJ2-7, with D unclear. Per the germline V gene, CDR1 is MNHEY and CDR2 is SVGAGI. V lost 0 bases, J lost 0 bases, and 9 bases lay in between. This CDR3 spans 15 amino acids. The CDR3 protein is CASSYSQQYSYEQYF. The CDR3 coding sequence is TGTGCCAGCAGTTACTCCCAGCAGTACTCCTACGAGCAGTACTTC.

In DNA, the CDR3 is TGTGCCAGCCAAGACAGCCGATCCTACGAGCAGTACTTC. This encodes CASQDSRSYEQYF. V usage is TRBV6-5 and J usage is TRBJ2-5; D is possibly TRBD1 (5 bases). TRBJ2-7 matches the DNA end more closely, so the J call is doubtful. The CDR3 sequence is 13 residues long. Germline V gene data show CDR1 as MNHEY and CDR2 as SVGAGI.

The chain links TRBV6-5 to TRBJ2-1, with 10 positions matching TRBD2. CDR1 and CDR2 (germline): MNHEY, SVGAGI. Losses at the gene ends were 0 bases for V and 7 bases for J; bases not matched to a gene: 6. The CDR3 loop spans 16 amino acids. This chain's CDR3 is CASSYSLAGTMNEQFF. The CDR3 coding sequence is TGTGCCAGCAGTTACTCACTAGCGGGAACCATGAATGAGCAGTTCTTC.

V usage is TRBV6-5 and J usage is TRBJ1-2, with 8 bases matching TRBD1. The CDR3 runs to 16 residues. The J segment lost 4 bases and the V segment lost 2 bases, leaving 9 bases of the junction unmatched. The germline CDR1 and CDR2 sequences are MNHEY and SVGAGI. CDR3 residues: CASSYASGQVTYGYTF. The CDR3 DNA follows: TGTGCCAGCAGTTACGCCTCGGGACAGGTCACCTATGGCTACACCTTC.

The CDR3 region is CASSETSETQYF. The CDR3 nucleotides read TGTGCCAGCAGTGAGACATCAGAGACCCAGTACTTC. The chain has TRBV9 and TRBJ2-5; D not certain. Looked up from germline, CDR1 is SGDLS and CDR2 is YYNGEE. The CDR3 has 12 amino acids. V dropped 5 bases and J dropped 4 bases, with 9 bases sitting between them.

V and J are TRBV6-5 and TRBJ2-1; no clear D. Trimming stripped 4 bases from V and 10 bases from J, with 17 bases between. From germline, CDR1 is MNHEY and CDR2 SVGAGI. CDR3 length: 14 amino acids. CDR3 sequence reads: CASSSGPLGREQFF. The CDR3 DNA is TGTGCCAGCAGTTCCGGCCCTCTAGGGCGGGAGCAGTTCTTC.

This clonotype was recorded a few times. CDR3 in amino acids: CATSSEQGASYEQYF. The CDR3 DNA follows: TGTGCCACCAGCAGCGAACAGGGAGCATCCTACGAGCAGTACTTC. The rearrangement joins TRBV15 to TRBJ2-5; D might be TRBD1 (6 bases). The J call may be faulty, since TRBJ2-7 better matches the DNA end. There are 15 residues in the CDR3. CDR1 is LNHNV and CDR2 is YYDKDF in the germline V gene (reference sequence).

This chain joins TRBV10-3 and TRBJ1-1; D is possibly TRBD1 (5 bases). Trimming cost V 2 bases and J 1 base, with 8 bases left between them. The CDR3 is 14 amino acids. Germline CDR1 reads ENHRY; CDR2 reads SYGVKD. The CDR3 spells CAISEPQGNTEAFF. The CDR3, as DNA: TGTGCCATCAGTGAGCCCCAGGGGAACACTGAAGCTTTCTTT.